This T cell receptor beta chain was identified during a study of glioma-infiltrating T cells. Study-wide results and caveats: Signature shared blood CDR3 motifs were enriched in low-divergence and depleted in high-divergence patients. Gliomas, especially low-grade, showed above-expected tissue-blood divergence; non-neoplastic patients showed below.

Worth noting for this clonotype: Its antigen is not identified.

This CDR3 has 18 residues. V was cut by 2 bases and J by 0 bases, with 21 bases left in between. The germline gives CDR1 SQVTM, CDR2 ANQGSEA. TCR alpha and beta CDR3 regions were amplified from RNA using iRepertoire nested multiplex PCR. Each CDR3 protein is one row after TCRdb ran MiXCR on the multiplex PCR reads. The table shows 300,000 to 450,000 distinct CDR3 sequences, with approximately 42% occurring only once. This TCR came from a human donor with low-grade glioma or glioblastoma, undergoing nonglioma brain surgery, or in good health (not recorded which). Sequences were obtained from glioma tissue, nonneoplastic brain tissue, or PBMCs (not recorded which). The chain carries TRBV29-1 and TRBJ2-3, with D possibly matching TRBD2 (6 bases). In nucleotides, the CDR3 is TGCAGCGTTGAAATTTCCCGAACGAGCGGAGGGAGCACAGATACGCAGTATTTT. Translation gives CSVEISRTSGGSTDTQYF.